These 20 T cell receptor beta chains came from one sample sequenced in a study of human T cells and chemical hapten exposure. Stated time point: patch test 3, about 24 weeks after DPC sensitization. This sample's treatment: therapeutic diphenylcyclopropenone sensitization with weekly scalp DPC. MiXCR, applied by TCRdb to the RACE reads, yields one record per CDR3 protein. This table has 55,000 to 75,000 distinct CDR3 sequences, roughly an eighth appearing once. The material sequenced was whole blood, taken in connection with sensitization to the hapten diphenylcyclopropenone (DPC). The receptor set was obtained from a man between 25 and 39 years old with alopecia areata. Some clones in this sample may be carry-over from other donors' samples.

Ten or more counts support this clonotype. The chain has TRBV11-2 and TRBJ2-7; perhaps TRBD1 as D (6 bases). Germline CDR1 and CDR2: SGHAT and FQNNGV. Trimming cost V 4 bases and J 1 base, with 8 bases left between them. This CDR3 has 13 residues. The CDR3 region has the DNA TGTGCCAGCAGCTCTACAGGGTCCTACGAGCAGTACTTC. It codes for CASSSTGSYEQYF.

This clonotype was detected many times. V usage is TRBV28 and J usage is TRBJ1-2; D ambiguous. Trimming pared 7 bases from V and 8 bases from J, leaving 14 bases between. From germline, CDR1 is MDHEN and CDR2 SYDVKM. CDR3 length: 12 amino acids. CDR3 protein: CASTQEGGGYTF. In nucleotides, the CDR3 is TGTGCCAGCACCCAGGAGGGAGGAGGCTACACCTTC.

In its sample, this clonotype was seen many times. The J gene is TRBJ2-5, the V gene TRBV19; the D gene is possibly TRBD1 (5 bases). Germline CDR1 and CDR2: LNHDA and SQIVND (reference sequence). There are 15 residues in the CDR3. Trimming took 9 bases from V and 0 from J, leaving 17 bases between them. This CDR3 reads CASHPGAGYQETQYF. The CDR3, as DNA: TGTGCCAGCCATCCAGGAGCAGGGTACCAAGAGACCCAGTACTTC. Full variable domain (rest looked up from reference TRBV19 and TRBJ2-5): DGGITQSPKYLFRKEGQNVTLSCEQNLNHDAMYWYRQDPGQGLRLIYYSQIVNDFQKGDIAEGYSVSREKKESFPLTVTSAQKNPTAFYLCASHPGAGYQETQYFGPGTRLLVL.

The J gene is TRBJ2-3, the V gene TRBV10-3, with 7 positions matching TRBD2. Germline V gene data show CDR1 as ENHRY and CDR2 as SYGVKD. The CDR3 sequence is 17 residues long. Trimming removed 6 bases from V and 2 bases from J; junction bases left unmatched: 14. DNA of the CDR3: TGTGCCATCAGCAACGATCGACGGGGGGTTAACACAGATACGCAGTATTTT. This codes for CAISNDRRGVNTDTQYF.

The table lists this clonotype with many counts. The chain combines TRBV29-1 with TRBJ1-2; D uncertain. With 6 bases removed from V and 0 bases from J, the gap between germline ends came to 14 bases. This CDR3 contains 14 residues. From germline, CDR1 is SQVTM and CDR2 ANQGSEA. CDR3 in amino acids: CSVLSADTNYGYTF. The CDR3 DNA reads TGCAGCGTCCTAAGTGCAGATACTAACTATGGCTACACCTTC.

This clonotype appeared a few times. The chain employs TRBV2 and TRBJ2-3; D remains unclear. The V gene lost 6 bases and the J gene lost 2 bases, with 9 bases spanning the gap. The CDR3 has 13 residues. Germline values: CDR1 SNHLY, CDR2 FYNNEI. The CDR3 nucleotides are TGTGCCAGCAGGCGAGGTCCCACAGATACGCAGTATTTT. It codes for CASRRGPTDTQYF.

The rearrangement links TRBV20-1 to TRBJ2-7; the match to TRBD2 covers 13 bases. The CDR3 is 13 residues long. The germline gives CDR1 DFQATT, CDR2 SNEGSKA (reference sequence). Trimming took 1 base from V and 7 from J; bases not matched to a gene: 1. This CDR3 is CSARGGLAGEQYF. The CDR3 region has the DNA TGCAGTGCTAGAGGGGGACTAGCGGGGGAGCAGTACTTC.

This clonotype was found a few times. CDR3: CASSDHEQYF. DNA of the CDR3: TGTGCCAGCTCCGACCACGAGCAGTACTTC. The chain joins TRBV18 to TRBJ2-7; D is unresolved. The V gene's germline CDR1 is KGHSH and CDR2 LQKENI. The CDR3 sequence is 10 residues long. The V end was cut by 6 bases, the J end by 5 bases, with 5 bases between. The entire variable domain, with the rest obtained from reference TRBV18 and TRBJ2-7, is as follows: NAGVMQNPRHLVRRRGQEARLRCSPMKGHSHVYWYRQLPEEGLKFMVYLQKENIIDESGMPKERFSAEFPKEGPSILRIQQVVRGDSAAYFCASSDHEQYFGPGTRLTVT.

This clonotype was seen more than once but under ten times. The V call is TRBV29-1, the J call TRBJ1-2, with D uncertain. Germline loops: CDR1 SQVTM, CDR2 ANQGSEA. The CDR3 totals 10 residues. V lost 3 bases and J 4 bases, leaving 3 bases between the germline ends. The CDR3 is CSVDSYGYTF. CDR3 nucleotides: TGCAGCGTTGACAGCTATGGCTACACCTTC. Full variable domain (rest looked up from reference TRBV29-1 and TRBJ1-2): SAVISQKPSRDICQRGTSLTIQCQVDSQVTMMFWYRQQPGQSLTLIATANQGSEATYESGFVIDKFPISRPNLTFSTLTVSNMSPEDSSIYLCSVDSYGYTFGSGTRLTVV.

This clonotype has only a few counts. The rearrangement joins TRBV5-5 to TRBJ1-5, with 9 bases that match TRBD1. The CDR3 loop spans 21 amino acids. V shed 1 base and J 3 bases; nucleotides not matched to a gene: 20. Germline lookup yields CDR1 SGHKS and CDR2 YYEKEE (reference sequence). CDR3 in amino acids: CASSLSLLLQGAGSNNQPQHF. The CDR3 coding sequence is TGTGCCAGCAGCTTGAGCCTCCTCTTACAGGGGGCCGGAAGCAACAATCAGCCCCAGCATTTT. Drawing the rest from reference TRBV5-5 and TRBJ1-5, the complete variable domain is DAGVTQSPTHLIKTRGQQVTLRCSPISGHKSVSWYQQVLGQGPQFIFQYYEKEERGRGNFPDRFSARQFPNYSSELNVNALLLGDSALYLCASSLSLLLQGAGSNNQPQHFGDGTRLSIL.

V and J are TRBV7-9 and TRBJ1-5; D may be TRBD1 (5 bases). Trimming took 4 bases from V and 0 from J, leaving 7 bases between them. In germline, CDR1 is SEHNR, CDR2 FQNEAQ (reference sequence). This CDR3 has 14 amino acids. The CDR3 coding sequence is TGTGCCAGCAGCTGGGGGGATAGCAATCAGCCCCAGCATTTT. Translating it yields CASSWGDSNQPQHF.

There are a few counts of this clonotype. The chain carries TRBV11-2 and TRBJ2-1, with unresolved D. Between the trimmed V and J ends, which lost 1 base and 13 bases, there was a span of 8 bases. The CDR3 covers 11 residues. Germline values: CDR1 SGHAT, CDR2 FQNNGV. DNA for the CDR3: TGTGCCAGCAGCTTAGGTCGGATTCAGTTCTTC. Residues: CASSLGRIQFF.

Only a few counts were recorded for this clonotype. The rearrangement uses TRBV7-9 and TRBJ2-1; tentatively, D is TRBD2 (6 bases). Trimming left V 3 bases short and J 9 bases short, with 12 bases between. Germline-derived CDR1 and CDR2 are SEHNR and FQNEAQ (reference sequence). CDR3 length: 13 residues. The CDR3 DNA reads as TGTGCCAGCAGCTTGACAGTTAGCGGTGAGCAGTTCTTC. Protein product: CASSLTVSGEQFF.

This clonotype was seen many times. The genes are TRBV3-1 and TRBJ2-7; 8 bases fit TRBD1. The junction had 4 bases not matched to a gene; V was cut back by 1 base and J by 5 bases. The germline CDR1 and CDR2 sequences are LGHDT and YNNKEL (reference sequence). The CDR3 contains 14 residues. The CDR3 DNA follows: TGTGCCAGCAGCCAAGTAACAGGGGGACACGAGCAGTACTTC. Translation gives CASSQVTGGHEQYF.

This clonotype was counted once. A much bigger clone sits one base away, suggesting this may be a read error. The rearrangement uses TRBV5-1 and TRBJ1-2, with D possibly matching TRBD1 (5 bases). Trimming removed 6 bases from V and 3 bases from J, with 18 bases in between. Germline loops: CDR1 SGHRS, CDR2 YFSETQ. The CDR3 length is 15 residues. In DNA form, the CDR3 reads TGCGCCAGCACCGAGGGCGTCGGAGGGGACTATGGCTACACCTTC. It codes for CASTEGVGGDYGYTF.

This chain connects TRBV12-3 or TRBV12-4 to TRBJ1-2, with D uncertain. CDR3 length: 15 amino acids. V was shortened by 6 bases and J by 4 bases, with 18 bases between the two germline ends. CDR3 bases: TGTGCCAGCAGGTTTTCGGGCGGGCTCACCTATGGCTACACCTTC. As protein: CASRFSGGLTYGYTF.

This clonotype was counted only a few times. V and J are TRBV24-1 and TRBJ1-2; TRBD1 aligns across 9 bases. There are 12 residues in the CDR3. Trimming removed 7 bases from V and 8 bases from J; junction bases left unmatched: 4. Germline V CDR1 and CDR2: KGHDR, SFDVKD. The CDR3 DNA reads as TGTGCCACCAGCGGGACAGGGTTCGGCTACACCTTC. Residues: CATSGTGFGYTF.

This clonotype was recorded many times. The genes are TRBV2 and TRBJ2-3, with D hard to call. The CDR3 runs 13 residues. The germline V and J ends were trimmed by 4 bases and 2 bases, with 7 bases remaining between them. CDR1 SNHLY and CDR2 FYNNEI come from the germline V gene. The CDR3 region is CASSASLTDTQYF. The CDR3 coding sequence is TGTGCCAGCAGTGCCAGTCTCACAGATACGCAGTATTTT.

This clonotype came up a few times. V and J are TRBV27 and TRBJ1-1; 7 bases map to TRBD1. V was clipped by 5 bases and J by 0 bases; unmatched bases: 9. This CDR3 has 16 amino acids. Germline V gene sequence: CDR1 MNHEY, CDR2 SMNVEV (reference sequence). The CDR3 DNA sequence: TGTGCCAGCAGTACCGGACAGGTTTGGGTGAACACTGAAGCTTTCTTT. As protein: CASSTGQVWVNTEAFF.

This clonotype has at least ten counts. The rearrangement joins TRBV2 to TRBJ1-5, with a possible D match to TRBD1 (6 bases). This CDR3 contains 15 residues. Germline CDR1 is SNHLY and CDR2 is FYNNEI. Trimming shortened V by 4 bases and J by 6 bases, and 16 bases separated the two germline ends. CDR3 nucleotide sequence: TGTGCCAGCAGTGGAAGTCGAGGGGGTGGTCAGCCCCAGCATTTT. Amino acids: CASSGSRGGGQPQHF.